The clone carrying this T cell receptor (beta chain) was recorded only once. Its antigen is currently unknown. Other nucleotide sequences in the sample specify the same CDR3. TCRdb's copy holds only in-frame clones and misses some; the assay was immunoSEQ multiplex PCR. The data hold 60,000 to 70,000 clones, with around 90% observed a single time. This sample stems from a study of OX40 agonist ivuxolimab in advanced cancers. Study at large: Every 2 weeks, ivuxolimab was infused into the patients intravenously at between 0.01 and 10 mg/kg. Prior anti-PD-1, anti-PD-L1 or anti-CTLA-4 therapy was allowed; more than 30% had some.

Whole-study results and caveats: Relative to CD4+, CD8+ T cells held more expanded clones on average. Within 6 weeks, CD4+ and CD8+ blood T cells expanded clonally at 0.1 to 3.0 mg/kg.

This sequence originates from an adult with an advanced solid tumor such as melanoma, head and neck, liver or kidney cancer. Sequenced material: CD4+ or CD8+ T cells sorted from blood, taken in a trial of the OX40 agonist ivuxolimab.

This CDR3 reads CASSLAGGPYEQYF. The CDR3 region has the DNA TGTGCCAGCAGCTTAGCGGGGGGCCCCTACGAGCAGTACTTC. This rearrangement joins TRBV7-9 to TRBJ2-7; the D gene could be TRBD1 or TRBD2 (6 bases each). Deletions cut 0 bases from V and 2 bases from J, with 8 bases between. This CDR3 has 14 residues. CDR1 is SEHNR and CDR2 is FQNEAQ in the germline V gene (reference sequence). Variable domain in full (rest from reference TRBV7-9 and TRBJ2-7): DTGVSQNPRHKITKRGQNVTFRCDPISEHNRLYWYRQTLGQGPEFLTYFQNEAQLEKSRLLSDRFSAERPKGSFSTLEIQRTEQGDSAMYLCASSLAGGPYEQYFGPGTRLTVT.